These 13 T cell receptor beta chains were sequenced from one sample in a study of response to subunit inactivated influenza vaccine. TCRdb re-called the RT-PCR reads with MiXCR, one entry per CDR3 protein. The data hold about 540,000 distinct CDR3 sequences, with 20% to 25% observed a single time. These data also featured in a second study, about T cells expressing NK-cell markers. That work contributes: For TCR beta, cDNA was produced by 5'RACE template switching with UMIs.

Here the sequenced sample was CD4+ T cells sorted from PBMCs, taken approximately 13 days after vaccination. The source is a man in his fifties who received an inactivated influenza vaccine.

The J gene is TRBJ1-2, the V gene TRBV3-1; the D is unclear. The CDR3 consists of 14 residues. Trimming shortened V by 0 bases and J by 7 bases, and 12 bases separated the two germline ends. CDR1 is LGHDT and CDR2 is YNNKEL in the germline V gene (reference sequence). The CDR3 DNA reads as TGTGCCAGCAGCCAAGATATCATCCAGGCTGGCTACACCTTC. This codes for CASSQDIIQAGYTF.

This chain connects TRBV9 to TRBJ2-2; TRBD2 matches at 14 bases. The CDR3 covers 19 residues. V dropped 4 bases and J dropped 5; count of bases not matched to a gene: 13. Germline CDR1 and CDR2: SGDLS and YYNGEE. The CDR3 region has the DNA TGTGCCAGCAGCCTTGGACTAGCGGGAGGCTACACCGAAACCGGGGAGCTGTTTTTT. Translating gives CASSLGLAGGYTETGELFF.

This clonotype was counted between two and nine times. The genes are TRBV29-1 and TRBJ2-7; 8 bases are a match to TRBD1. The CDR3 sequence is 13 residues long. Germline CDR1 reads SQVTM; CDR2 reads ANQGSEA. The V and J ends lost 5 bases and 2 bases, in that order; junction bases with no gene match: 5. The CDR3 reads CSVTGTGAYEQYF. CDR3 DNA sequence: TGCAGCGTTACCGGGACAGGCGCCTACGAGCAGTACTTC.

This clonotype turned up a few times. This sequence joins TRBV11-2 and TRBJ2-2; tentatively, D is TRBD1 or TRBD2 (5 bases each). CDR3 size: 15 residues. CDR1 is SGHAT and CDR2 is FQNNGV in the germline V gene. Trimming removed 6 bases from V and 1 base from J, with 12 bases in between. The CDR3 bases are TGTGCCAGCAGGTCCTGGGGACGGAACACCGGGGAGCTGTTTTTT. The encoded protein is CASRSWGRNTGELFF.

The chain recombines TRBV5-1 with TRBJ2-7; 7 bases match TRBD2. With V trimmed by 0 bases and J by 6 bases, 6 bases remained unmatched. Looked up from germline, CDR1 is SGHRS and CDR2 is YFSETQ. This CDR3 is built from 14 residues. Written as DNA, the CDR3 is TGCGCCAGCAGCTTGGGGTTCTCTAGCGGCGAGCAGTACTTC. This codes for CASSLGFSSGEQYF.

The chain carries TRBV7-9 and TRBJ2-7; a possible D gene is TRBD2 (5 bases). The CDR3 extends over 14 amino acids. Germline loops: CDR1 SEHNR, CDR2 FQNEAQ (reference sequence). Trimming took off 5 bases at V and 5 bases at J, with 16 bases between the two ends. CDR3 region: CASSPDLARDEQYF. The CDR3 nucleotides are TGTGCCAGCAGCCCCGATTTAGCGAGGGACGAGCAGTACTTC.

CDR3 nucleotides: TGCGCCAGCAGACAGGGGGCTGGCAATCAGCCCCAGCATTTT. Translated: CASRQGAGNQPQHF. The chain employs TRBV10-2 and TRBJ1-5, with 9 bases that match TRBD1. With V trimmed by 6 bases and J by 2 bases, 2 bases remained unmatched. CDR1 is WSHSY, CDR2 SAAADI, per germline. The CDR3 is made up of 14 amino acids.

This clonotype appeared a few times. The genes are TRBV7-9 and TRBJ1-5, with D tentatively TRBD1 (5 bases). Trimming removed 5 bases from V and 4 bases from J, with 12 bases in between. The CDR3 is 14 residues long. The germline CDR1 and CDR2 sequences are SEHNR and FQNEAQ (reference sequence). CDR3 protein: CASSRDGLNQPQHF. CDR3 nucleotide sequence: TGTGCCAGCAGCCGGGACGGGTTAAATCAGCCCCAGCATTTT.

This chain joins TRBV5-1 and TRBJ2-3; D gene ambiguous. CDR1 SGHRS and CDR2 YFSETQ come from the germline V gene. The CDR3 runs 14 residues. The V end lost 0 bases, the J end lost 3 bases, and 8 bases lay between the germline ends. CDR3 residues: CASSLDKLTDTQYF. In DNA form, the CDR3 reads TGCGCCAGCAGCTTGGACAAATTAACAGATACGCAGTATTTT. Full variable domain (remainder filled in from reference TRBV5-1 and TRBJ2-3): KAGVTQTPRYLIKTRGQQVTLSCSPISGHRSVSWYQQTPGQGLQFLFEYFSETQRNKGNFPGRFSGRQFSNSRSEMNVSTLELGDSALYLCASSLDKLTDTQYFGPGTRLTVL.

The V call is TRBV28, the J call TRBJ2-3; 7 nucleotides agree with TRBD1. Germline-derived CDR1 and CDR2 are MDHEN and SYDVKM. Trimming took 5 bases from V and 3 from J; bases not matched to a gene: 8. This CDR3 is 15 amino acids long. The CDR3 is CASSQTGFRTDTQYF. DNA of the CDR3: TGTGCCAGCAGTCAGACAGGGTTCAGAACAGATACGCAGTATTTT.

This clonotype was found a few times. V is TRBV18 and J is TRBJ2-1; D is tentatively TRBD1 or TRBD2 (5 bases each). The CDR3 length is 15 residues. Deletions cut 2 bases from V and 7 bases from J, with 15 bases between. CDR1 is KGHSH, CDR2 LQKENI, per germline. CDR3: CASSPAAGTRNEQFF. CDR3 sequence (DNA): TGTGCCAGCTCACCAGCTGCCGGGACCCGGAATGAGCAGTTCTTC.

This clonotype has a handful of counts. V usage is TRBV20-1 and J usage is TRBJ2-3; 10 nucleotides agree with TRBD2. The CDR3 loop spans 14 amino acids. V trimming: 6 bases; J trimming: 5 bases; junction bases outside the gene matches: 8. Germline lookup yields CDR1 DFQATT and CDR2 SNEGSKA (reference sequence). The CDR3 reads CSANSGRNGDTQYF. Here the CDR3 DNA reads TGCAGTGCAAATAGCGGGAGGAATGGAGATACGCAGTATTTT.

This clonotype has just a few counts. The chain carries TRBV10-3 and TRBJ2-3, with 7 bases lining up with TRBD1. V lost 7 bases to trimming and J lost 2 bases; unmatched junction nucleotides: 9. Germline V gene data show CDR1 as ENHRY and CDR2 as SYGVKD. The CDR3 contains 15 residues. Written as DNA, the CDR3 is TGTGCCATCAAGGGGGACAGCCATATCACAGATACGCAGTATTTT. It is translated as CAIKGDSHITDTQYF.